The 21 T cell receptor beta chains below come from one sample, sequenced in a study of molecular identifiers for immune sequencing clone quantification. TCRdb called the PCR reads again in MiXCR, with one record for every CDR3 protein. The sample lists about 97,000 distinct CDR3 sequences; roughly 26% were seen once. The source material was naive CD8+ T cells from blood, with Jurkat cell RNA spiked in. Described subset: FACS-sorted CD8+CD4-CCR7+CD45RA+ naive T cells. The receptor set was obtained from a human donor in good health. Some libraries in this study had Jurkat cell RNA spiked in.

For this clonotype: A much larger clone sits a single nucleotide away, making a read error possible. The chain combines TRBV5-6 with TRBJ1-1; 8 bases are shared with TRBD1. Germline values: CDR1 SGHDT, CDR2 YYEEEE. V lost 4 bases and J lost 13; bases outside the gene matches: 12. The CDR3 length is 13 residues. The CDR3 region is CASSQNPTGAVFF. DNA of the CDR3: TGTGCCAGCAGCCAAAACCCGACAGGGGCTGTTTTCTTT. Full variable domain (missing parts from reference TRBV5-6 and TRBJ1-1): DAGVTQSPTHLIKTRGQQVTLRCSPKSGHDTVSWYQQALGQGPQFIFQYYEEEERQRGNFPDRFSGHQFPNYSSELNVNALLLGDSALYLCASSQNPTGAVFFGQGTRLTVV.

In this sample, this clonotype turned up many times. This rearrangement joins TRBV6-8 to TRBJ2-5; 8 positions agree with TRBD1. V lost 2 bases and J lost 3; bases outside the gene matches: 8. Germline loops: CDR1 MNHGY, CDR2 SAAAGT. The CDR3 consists of 16 residues. The CDR3: CASSYTQGAIEETQYF. The CDR3 nucleotides are TGTGCCAGCAGTTACACGCAGGGGGCTATAGAAGAGACCCAGTACTTC.

CDR3 loop: CASSRASRDSRYEQYF. CDR3 nucleotide sequence: TGCGCCAGCAGCCGAGCATCCCGGGACAGCCGATACGAGCAGTACTTC. V and J are TRBV4-3 and TRBJ2-7, with 7 nucleotides matching TRBD1. There are 16 residues in the CDR3. Germline trimming cut 4 bases from V and 4 bases from J; bases unmatched to any gene: 13. Germline loops: CDR1 LGHNA, CDR2 YSLEER.

This clonotype was counted many times. J is TRBJ2-3 and V is TRBV5-6; possible D gene TRBD2, 5 bases. Germline lookup yields CDR1 SGHDT and CDR2 YYEEEE. The CDR3 consists of 16 residues. Trimming pared 2 bases from V and 0 bases from J, leaving 13 bases between. CDR3 DNA: TGTGCCAGCAGCTTACTAGAATCAACTAGCACAGATACGCAGTATTTT. Protein product: CASSLLESTSTDTQYF.

This clonotype was detected ten times or more. The V gene is TRBV9, the J gene TRBJ2-2, with a tentative D call TRBD1 (6 bases). CDR1 and CDR2 from the germline V gene are SGDLS and YYNGEE. The CDR3 sequence is 15 residues long. Trimming stripped 2 bases from V and 4 bases from J, with 12 bases between. The CDR3 region is CASSVDRLGTGELFF. DNA of the CDR3: TGTGCCAGCAGCGTCGACAGGCTCGGCACCGGGGAGCTGTTTTTT.

This clonotype was seen a few times. This rearrangement joins TRBV5-1 to TRBJ1-1, with D tentatively TRBD1 (6 bases). This CDR3 has 14 amino acids. The germline CDR1 and CDR2 sequences are SGHRS and YFSETQ. V lost 0 bases, J lost 3 bases, and 9 bases lay in between. This CDR3 is CASSLVAGDTEAFF. In nucleotides, the CDR3 is TGCGCCAGCAGCTTGGTTGCAGGGGACACTGAAGCTTTCTTT.

V usage is TRBV4-1 and J usage is TRBJ1-5; D may be TRBD1 (6 bases). V was cut by 0 bases and J by 5 bases, with 11 bases left in between. CDR3 length equals 15 residues. Per germline, CDR1 MGHRA and CDR2 YSYEKL. The CDR3 DNA reads as TGCGCCAGCAGCCAAGAATGGGGGCGCGATCAGCCCCAGCATTTT. This gives the protein CASSQEWGRDQPQHF.

This clonotype was seen repeatedly, ten times or more. The chain uses TRBV27 and TRBJ1-4; 7 bases fit TRBD1. This CDR3 region has 17 residues. V was pared by 6 bases and J by 4 bases, with 14 bases of the junction left unmatched. Germline V gives CDR1 MNHEY, CDR2 SMNVEV (reference sequence). The CDR3, as DNA: TGTGCCAGCAGGCCGACAGGGCCAGCCGTCCTTAATGAAAAACTGTTTTTT. This encodes CASRPTGPAVLNEKLFF. The whole variable domain, remainder taken from reference TRBV27 and TRBJ1-4, is EAQVTQNPRYLITVTGKKLTVTCSQNMNHEYMSWYRQDPGLGLRQIYYSMNVEVTDKGDVPEGYKVSRKEKRNFPLILESPSPNQTSLYFCASRPTGPAVLNEKLFFGSGTQLSVL.

This clonotype was seen ten or more times. The rearrangement links TRBV6-5 to TRBJ1-2; D possibly corresponds to TRBD1 (5 bases). The germline V gene has CDR1 MNHEY and CDR2 SVGAGI. This CDR3 region has 14 residues. Trimming left V 7 bases short and J 4 bases short, with 16 bases between. CDR3 nucleotide sequence: TGTGCCAGCAAGACCGGGGGAGGGGCCTATGGCTACACCTTC. Protein: CASKTGGGAYGYTF.

This clonotype was picked up many times. The genes are TRBV5-6 and TRBJ2-3; 11 bases are shared with TRBD2. CDR3 length: 15 amino acids. The V and J ends lost 4 bases and 5 bases, in that order; junction bases with no gene match: 6. CDR1 SGHDT and CDR2 YYEEEE come from the germline V gene. This chain's CDR3 is CASSTLAGAGDTQYF. The CDR3, as DNA: TGTGCCAGCAGCACACTAGCGGGAGCTGGAGATACGCAGTATTTT.

This clonotype was detected once. A much larger clone is a single base away; this may be a read error. CDR3 residues: CASSLRQGLGATEAFF. CDR3 bases: TGCGCCAGCAGCCTCCGACAGGGTTTGGGTGCCACTGAAGCTTTCTTT. The rearrangement links TRBV5-1 to TRBJ1-1, with 7 bases that match TRBD1. With 4 bases clipped from V and 4 bases from J, the junction kept 13 bases outside the gene matches. CDR3 length equals 16 residues. CDR1 is SGHRS and CDR2 is YFSETQ in the germline V gene. The full variable domain, in which reference TRBV5-1 and TRBJ1-1 provide the parts outside the CDR3, is KAGVTQTPRYLIKTRGQQVTLSCSPISGHRSVSWYQQTPGQGLQFLFEYFSETQRNKGNFPGRFSGRQFSNSRSEMNVSTLELGDSALYLCASSLRQGLGATEAFFGQGTRLTVV.

The chain links TRBV27 to TRBJ1-1; tentative D call: TRBD1 (6 bases). V lost 1 base and J lost 8, with 17 bases in between. This CDR3 spans 15 amino acids. Germline assignment: CDR1 MNHEY and CDR2 SMNVEV (reference sequence). In nucleotides, the CDR3 is TGTGCCAGCAGTTTATTGGGGGGGCTTGGGAGAGAAGCTTTCTTT. This codes for CASSLLGGLGREAFF.

This clonotype has at least ten counts. The V and J genes are TRBV6-2 or TRBV6-3 and TRBJ2-7, with TRBD2 as a possible D gene (5 bases). The V end lost 6 bases, the J end lost 5 bases, and 8 bases lay between the germline ends. Germline V gives CDR1 MNHEY, CDR2 SVGEGT. The CDR3 covers 11 residues. CDR3 DNA sequence: TGTGCCAGCAGCGAGGGCCACGAGCAGTACTTC. It specifies CASSEGHEQYF.

A remark on this clonotype: A much bigger clone sits one base away, suggesting this may be a read error. The V call is TRBV6-2 or TRBV6-3, the J call TRBJ2-7; D might be TRBD2 (5 bases). This CDR3 has 14 residues. Germline lookup yields CDR1 MNHEY and CDR2 SVGEGT. The germline V and J ends were trimmed by 4 bases and 3 bases, with 13 bases remaining between them. In nucleotides, the CDR3 is TGTGCCAGCAGTTCCCAGGACGGGATCTACGAGCAGTACTTC. As protein: CASSSQDGIYEQYF.

The chain uses TRBV30 and TRBJ2-5, with D perhaps TRBD2 (6 bases). Germline V CDR1 and CDR2: GTSNPN, SVGIG (reference sequence). This CDR3 comprises 15 residues. Trimming removed 2 bases at V and 2 bases at J, with 15 bases between. The CDR3 bases are TGTGCCTGGAGTATACGGGGCGGGGTACAAGAGACCCAGTACTTC. Amino acid sequence: CAWSIRGGVQETQYF.

The rearrangement links TRBV2 to TRBJ2-3; 11 nucleotides agree with TRBD2. With V trimmed by 6 bases and J by 2 bases, 13 bases remained unmatched. The CDR3 length is 18 residues. Germline values: CDR1 SNHLY, CDR2 FYNNEI. CDR3: CASSAATFSGGATDTQYF. The CDR3 DNA is TGTGCCAGCAGCGCCGCCACATTTAGCGGGGGGGCCACAGATACGCAGTATTTT.

This clonotype was counted between two and nine times. This may arise from a read error, as a much more abundant clone is one base away. This sequence joins TRBV23-1 and TRBJ1-5; D is unclear. TRBV23-1 is an open reading frame, and its role is uncertain. This CDR3 has 13 residues. The CDR3 reads CTSSPRLNQPQHF. The CDR3 coding sequence is TGCACCAGCAGTCCTCGACTGAATCAGCCCCAGCATTTT.

This clonotype appeared many times. The chain uses TRBV5-1 and TRBJ2-3; D could derive from TRBD1 or TRBD2 (6 bases each). The CDR3 contains 15 residues. The germline gives CDR1 SGHRS, CDR2 YFSETQ. V lost 0 bases and J lost 2, with 10 bases in between. The CDR3 DNA reads TGCGCCAGCAGCTTGGTGGGGGGCCCCACAGATACGCAGTATTTT. This sequence encodes CASSLVGGPTDTQYF. Full variable domain (missing parts from reference TRBV5-1 and TRBJ2-3): KAGVTQTPRYLIKTRGQQVTLSCSPISGHRSVSWYQQTPGQGLQFLFEYFSETQRNKGNFPGRFSGRQFSNSRSEMNVSTLELGDSALYLCASSLVGGPTDTQYFGPGTRLTVL.

This clonotype was counted once. A much larger clone differs from this one at a single base, so this may be a read error. This sequence joins TRBV6-2 or TRBV6-3 and TRBJ2-2; possible D gene TRBD1, 6 bases. The CDR3 is 14 amino acids. Germline V gives CDR1 MNHEY, CDR2 SVGEGT. CDR3 sequence reads: CASSNRVYTGALFF. The CDR3 DNA is TGTGCCAGCAGCAACAGGGTATACACCGGGGCGCTGTTTTTT.

The V call is TRBV27, the J call TRBJ2-7, with no clear D. The germline V gene has CDR1 MNHEY and CDR2 SMNVEV (reference sequence). V lost 1 base and J lost 1, with 11 bases in between. The CDR3 consists of 15 residues. This CDR3 is CASSLFFATSYEQYF. In DNA, the CDR3 is TGTGCCAGCAGTTTATTCTTCGCAACTTCCTACGAGCAGTACTTC.

Comment on this clonotype: This could be a read error, since a much larger clone is one nucleotide away. V is TRBV21-1 and J is TRBJ2-7; the table assigns TRBD1, which was not confirmed against the DNA. TRBV21-1 represents a pseudogene. This CDR3 is 17 amino acids long. The CDR3 region is CASSPPKRRDSSYEQYF. CDR3 coding DNA: TGTGCCAGCAGCCCCCCCAAGAGGAGAGACAGCTCCTACGAGCAGTACTTC.